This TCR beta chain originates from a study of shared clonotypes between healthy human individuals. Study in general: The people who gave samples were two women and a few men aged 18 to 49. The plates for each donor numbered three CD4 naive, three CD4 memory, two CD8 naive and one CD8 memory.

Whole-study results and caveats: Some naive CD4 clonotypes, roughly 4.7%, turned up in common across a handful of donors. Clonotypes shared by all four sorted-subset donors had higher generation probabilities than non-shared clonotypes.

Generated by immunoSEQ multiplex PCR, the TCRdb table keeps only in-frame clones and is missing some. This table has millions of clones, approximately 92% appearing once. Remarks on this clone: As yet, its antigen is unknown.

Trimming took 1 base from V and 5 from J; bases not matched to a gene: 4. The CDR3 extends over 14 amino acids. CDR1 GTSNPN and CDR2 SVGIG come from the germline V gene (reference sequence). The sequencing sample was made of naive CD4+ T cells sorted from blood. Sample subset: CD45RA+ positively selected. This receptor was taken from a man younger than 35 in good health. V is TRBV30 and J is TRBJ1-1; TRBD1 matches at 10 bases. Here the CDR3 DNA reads TGTGCCTGGAGTGCCCGGACAGGGGGGACTGAAGCTTTCTTT. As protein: CAWSARTGGTEAFF.